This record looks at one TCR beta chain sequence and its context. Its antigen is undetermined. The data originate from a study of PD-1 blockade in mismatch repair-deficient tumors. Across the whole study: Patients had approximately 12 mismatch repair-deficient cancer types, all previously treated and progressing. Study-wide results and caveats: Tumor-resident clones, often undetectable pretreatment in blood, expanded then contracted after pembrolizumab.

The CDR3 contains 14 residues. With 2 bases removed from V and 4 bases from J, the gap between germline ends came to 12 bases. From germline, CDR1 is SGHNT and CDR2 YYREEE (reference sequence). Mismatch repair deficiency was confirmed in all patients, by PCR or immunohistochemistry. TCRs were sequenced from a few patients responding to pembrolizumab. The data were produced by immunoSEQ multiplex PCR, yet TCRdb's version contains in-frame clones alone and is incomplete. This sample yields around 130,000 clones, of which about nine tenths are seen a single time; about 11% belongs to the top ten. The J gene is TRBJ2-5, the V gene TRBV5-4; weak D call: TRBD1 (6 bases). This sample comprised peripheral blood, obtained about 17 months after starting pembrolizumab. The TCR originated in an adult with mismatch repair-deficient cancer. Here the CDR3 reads CASSFQTGVETQYF. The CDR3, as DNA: TGTGCCAGCAGCTTCCAGACAGGAGTAGAGACCCAGTACTTC. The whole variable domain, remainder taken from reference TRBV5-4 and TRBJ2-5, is ETGVTQSPTHLIKTRGQQVTLRCSSQSGHNTVSWYQQALGQGPQFIFQYYREEENGRGNFPPRFSGLQFPNYSSELNVNALELDDSALYLCASSFQTGVETQYFGPGTRLLVL.